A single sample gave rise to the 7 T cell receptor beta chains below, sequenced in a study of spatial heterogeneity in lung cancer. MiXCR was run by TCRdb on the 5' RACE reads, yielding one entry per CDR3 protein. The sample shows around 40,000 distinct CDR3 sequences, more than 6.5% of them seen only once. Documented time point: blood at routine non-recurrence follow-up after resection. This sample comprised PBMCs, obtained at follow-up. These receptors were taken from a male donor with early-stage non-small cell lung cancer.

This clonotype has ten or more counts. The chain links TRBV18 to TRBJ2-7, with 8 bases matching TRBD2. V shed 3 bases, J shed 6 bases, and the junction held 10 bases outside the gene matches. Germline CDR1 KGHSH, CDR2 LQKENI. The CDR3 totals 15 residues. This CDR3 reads CASSPTRSGGGEQYF. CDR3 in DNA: TGTGCCAGCTCACCGACCAGGAGCGGGGGTGGCGAGCAGTACTTC.

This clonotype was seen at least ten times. The CDR3 coding sequence is TGTGCCAGCAGTGACCTTAGCCTCTCTGGAAACACCATATATTTT. This encodes CASSDLSLSGNTIYF. This chain connects TRBV2 to TRBJ1-3; D is unclear. The germline gives CDR1 SNHLY, CDR2 FYNNEI. Trimming took 3 bases from V and 0 from J, leaving 9 bases between them. The CDR3 runs 15 residues. Drawing the rest from reference TRBV2 and TRBJ1-3, the complete variable domain is EPEVTQTPSHQVTQMGQEVILRCVPISNHLYFYWYRQILGQKVEFLVSFYNNEISEKSEIFDDQFSVERPDGSNFTLKIRSTKLEDSAMYFCASSDLSLSGNTIYFGEGSWLTVV.

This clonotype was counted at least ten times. CDR3 DNA: TGTGCCAGCAGTCGGGAGTCCAATCAGCCCCAGCATTTT. Its translation: CASSRESNQPQHF. The chain uses TRBV6-4 and TRBJ1-5; no clear D gene. V lost 5 bases and J lost 3, with 8 bases in between. This CDR3 spans 13 amino acids. Germline V gives CDR1 MRHNA, CDR2 SNTAGT.

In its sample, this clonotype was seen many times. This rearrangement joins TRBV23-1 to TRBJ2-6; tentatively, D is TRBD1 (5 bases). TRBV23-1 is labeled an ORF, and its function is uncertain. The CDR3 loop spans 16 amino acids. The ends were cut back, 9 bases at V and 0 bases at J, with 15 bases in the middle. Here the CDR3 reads CASSLRGVSGANVLTF. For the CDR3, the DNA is TGCGCCAGTAGCCTAAGGGGTGTCTCTGGGGCCAACGTCCTGACTTTC.

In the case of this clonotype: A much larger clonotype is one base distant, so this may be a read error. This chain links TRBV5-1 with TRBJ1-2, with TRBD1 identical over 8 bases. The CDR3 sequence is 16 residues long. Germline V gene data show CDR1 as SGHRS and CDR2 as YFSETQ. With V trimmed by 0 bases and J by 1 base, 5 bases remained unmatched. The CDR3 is CASSLALGQDNYGYTF. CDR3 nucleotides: TGCGCCAGCAGCTTGGCCTTGGGACAGGATAACTATGGCTACACCTTC.

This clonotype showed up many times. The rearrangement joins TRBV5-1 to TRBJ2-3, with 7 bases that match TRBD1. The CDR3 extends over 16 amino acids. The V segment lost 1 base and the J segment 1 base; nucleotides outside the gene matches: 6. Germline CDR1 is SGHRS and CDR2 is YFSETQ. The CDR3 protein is CASSLNRGVGTDTQYF. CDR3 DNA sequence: TGCGCCAGCAGCTTGAACAGGGGAGTCGGCACAGATACGCAGTATTTT.

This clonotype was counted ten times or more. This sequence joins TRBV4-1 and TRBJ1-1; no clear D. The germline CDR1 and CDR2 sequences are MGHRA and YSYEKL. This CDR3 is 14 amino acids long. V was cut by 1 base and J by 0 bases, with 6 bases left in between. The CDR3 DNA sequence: TGCGCCAGCAGCCAAGGACATATGAACACTGAAGCTTTCTTT. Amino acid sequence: CASSQGHMNTEAFF.